This record concerns one T cell receptor beta chain sequence. The time point is: peripheral blood 6 weeks after treatment start. Urothelial carcinoma in patients was locally advanced or metastatic. Assay: immunoSEQ multiplex PCR; the TCRdb copy retains only in-frame clones and omits some. The sample lists about 41,000 clones; approximately 85% were seen once. This record belongs to a study of PD-L1 blockade in urothelial cancer. Per germline, CDR1 SGHRS and CDR2 YFSETQ. The junction had 24 bases not matched to a gene; V was cut back by 3 bases and J by 3 bases. The CDR3 has 20 amino acids. The source is a man aged 65-85 years with urothelial cancer. The input for sequencing was PBMCs, taken around atezolizumab (anti-PD-L1) treatment. This chain joins TRBV5-1 and TRBJ2-7; 7 bases fit TRBD2. CDR3: CASSSDVTGDFFRDYYEQYF. The CDR3 DNA reads as TGCGCCAGCAGCTCGGATGTAACAGGAGATTTTTTCCGGGACTACTACGAGCAGTACTTC.